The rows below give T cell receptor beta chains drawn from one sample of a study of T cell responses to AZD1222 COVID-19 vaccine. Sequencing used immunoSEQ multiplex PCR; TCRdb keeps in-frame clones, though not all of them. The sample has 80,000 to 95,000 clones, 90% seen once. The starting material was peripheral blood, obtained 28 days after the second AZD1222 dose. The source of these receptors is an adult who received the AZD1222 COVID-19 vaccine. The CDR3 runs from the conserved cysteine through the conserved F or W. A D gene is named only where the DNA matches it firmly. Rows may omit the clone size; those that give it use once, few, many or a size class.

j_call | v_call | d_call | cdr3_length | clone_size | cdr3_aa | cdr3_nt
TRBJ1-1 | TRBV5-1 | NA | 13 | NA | CASSREAGAEAFF | TGCGCCAGCAGTCGTGAAGCAGGAGCTGAAGCTTTCTTT
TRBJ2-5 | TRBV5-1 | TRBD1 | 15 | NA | CASSLETGRQETQYF | TGCGCCAGCAGCTTGGAGACAGGGAGACAAGAGACCCAGTACTTC
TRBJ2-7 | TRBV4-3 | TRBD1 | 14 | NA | CASSQEPGGGEQYF | TGCGCCAGCAGCCAAGAGCCAGGGGGCGGCGAGCAGTACTTC
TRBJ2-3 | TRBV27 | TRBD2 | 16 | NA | CASSLGLASGRDTQYF | TGTGCCAGCAGTTTGGGACTAGCGTCGGGGCGGGATACGCAGTATTTT
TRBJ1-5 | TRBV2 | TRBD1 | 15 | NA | CASSPGTGQNQPQHF | TGTGCCAGCAGCCCCGGGACAGGCCAGAATCAGCCCCAGCATTTT
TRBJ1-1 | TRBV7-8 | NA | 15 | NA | CASSLYVGVTTEAFF | TGTGCCAGCAGCTTATATGTGGGGGTGACCACTGAAGCTTTCTTT
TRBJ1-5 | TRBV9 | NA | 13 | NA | CASSVEGAQPQHF | TGTGCCAGCAGCGTAGAAGGAGCTCAGCCCCAGCATTTT
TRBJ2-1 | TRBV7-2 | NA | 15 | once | CASSQGRGDYNEQFF | TGTGCCAGCAGCCAAGGAAGGGGCGACTACAATGAGCAGTTCTTC
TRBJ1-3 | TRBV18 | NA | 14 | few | CASSPQSSGNTIYF | TGTGCCAGCTCACCTCAGAGCTCTGGAAACACCATATATTTT
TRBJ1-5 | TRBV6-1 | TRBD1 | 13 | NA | CASSDNRGLVGHF | TGTGCCAGCAGTGACAACAGGGGGCTGGTTGGGCATTTT
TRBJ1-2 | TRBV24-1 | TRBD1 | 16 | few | CATSDPDREGHYGYTF | TGTGCCACCAGTGATCCCGACAGGGAAGGGCACTATGGCTACACCTTC
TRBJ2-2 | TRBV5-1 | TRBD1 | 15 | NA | CASSRGVQGLGELFF | TGCGCCAGCAGCCGTGGGGTACAGGGGCTGGGGGAGCTGTTTTTT
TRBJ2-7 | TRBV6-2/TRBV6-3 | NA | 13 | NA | CASSYSGTYEQYF | TGTGCCAGCAGTTACAGCGGTACCTACGAGCAGTACTTC
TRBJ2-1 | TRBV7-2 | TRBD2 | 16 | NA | CASSLASSGGFNEQFF | TGTGCCAGCAGCTTAGCCTCTAGCGGGGGGTTCAATGAGCAGTTCTTC
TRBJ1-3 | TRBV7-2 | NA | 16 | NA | CASSLWGLWPGNTIYF | TGTGCCAGCAGCTTATGGGGACTATGGCCCGGAAACACCATATATTTT
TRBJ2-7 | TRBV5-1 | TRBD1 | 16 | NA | CASSQPLTGGRNEQYF | TGCGCCAGCAGCCAACCACTGACAGGGGGCAGAAACGAGCAGTACTTC
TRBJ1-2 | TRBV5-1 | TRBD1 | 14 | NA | CASSFNGDSYGYTF | TGCGCCAGCAGCTTCAATGGGGACAGCTATGGCTACACCTTC
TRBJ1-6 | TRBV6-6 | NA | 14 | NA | CASSYPSDNSPLHF | TGTGCCAGCAGTTACCCCTCGGATAATTCACCCCTCCACTTT
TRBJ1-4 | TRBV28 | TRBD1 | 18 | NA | CASSFLLSDRDRGEKLFF | TGTGCCAGCAGTTTTCTTTTGTCCGACCGGGACAGGGGTGAAAAACTGTTTTTT
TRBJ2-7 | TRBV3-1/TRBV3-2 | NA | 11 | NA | CASSQLGEQYF | TGTGCCAGCAGCCAACTAGGCGAGCAGTACTTC
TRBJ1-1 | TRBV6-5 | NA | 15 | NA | CASNPQQGFGTEAFF | TGTGCCAGCAACCCCCAACAGGGTTTTGGCACTGAAGCTTTCTTT
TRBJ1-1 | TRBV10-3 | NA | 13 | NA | CAIKRGWDTEAFF | TGTGCCATCAAGCGGGGTTGGGACACTGAAGCTTTCTTT
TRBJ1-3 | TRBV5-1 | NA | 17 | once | CASSLEGRRSSGNTIYF | TGCGCCAGCAGCTTGGAGGGCAGGAGAAGCTCTGGAAACACCATATATTTT
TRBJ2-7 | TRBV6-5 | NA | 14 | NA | CASSYSGTSYEQYF | TGTGCCAGCAGTTACAGCGGAACATCCTACGAGCAGTACTTC
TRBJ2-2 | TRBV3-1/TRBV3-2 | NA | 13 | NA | CASSPRHTGELFF | TGTGCCAGCAGCCCGAGACATACCGGGGAGCTGTTTTTT